This record looks at one T cell receptor beta chain sequence and its context. Its cognate antigen is unknown. PCR employed 60 Vbeta and 13 Jbeta primers. Measured with immunoSEQ multiplex PCR; TCRdb has only the in-frame clones, and not every one. The profile shows about 170,000 clones, around 80% of them singletons. This entry belongs to a study of cytomegalovirus exposure and HLA in healthy donors. Whole-study results and caveats: Confirmation was obtained in vitro that a few CMV-associated chains are specific for CMV antigens. More than 15,000 TCR beta sequences were associated with HLA alleles at 0.05 false discovery rate in a later analysis. Later, TCR association rates were found to vary by HLA locus, highest for DRB1 and lowest for HLA-C. A later analysis, which compared TCR beta chains of equal frequency, found the HLA-associated ones more clonally expanded.

The sample consisted of PBMCs. The receptor was derived from a woman between 45 and 60 years old in good health and CMV-seropositive.

CDR3 residues: CASSFPGTVYGYTF. The CDR3 coding sequence is TGTGCCAGCAGTTTTCCCGGGACAGTCTATGGCTACACCTTC. The chain employs TRBV28 and TRBJ1-2; 7 positions match TRBD1. There are 14 residues in the CDR3. V shed 3 bases and J 4 bases; nucleotides not matched to a gene: 5. Germline V gives CDR1 MDHEN, CDR2 SYDVKM.